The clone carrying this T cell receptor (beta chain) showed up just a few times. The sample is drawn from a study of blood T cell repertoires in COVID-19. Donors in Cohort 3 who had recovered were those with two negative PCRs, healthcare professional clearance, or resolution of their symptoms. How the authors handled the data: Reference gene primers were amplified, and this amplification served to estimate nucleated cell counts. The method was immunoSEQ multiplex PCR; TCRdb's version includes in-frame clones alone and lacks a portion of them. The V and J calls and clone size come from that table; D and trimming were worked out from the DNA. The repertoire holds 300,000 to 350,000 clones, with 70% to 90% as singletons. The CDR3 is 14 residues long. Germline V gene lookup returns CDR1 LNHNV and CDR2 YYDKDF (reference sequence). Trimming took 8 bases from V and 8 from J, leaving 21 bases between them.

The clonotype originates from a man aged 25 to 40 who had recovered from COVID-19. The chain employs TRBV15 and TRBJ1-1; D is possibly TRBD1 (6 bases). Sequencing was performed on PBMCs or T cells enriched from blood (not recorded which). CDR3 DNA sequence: TGTGCCACCGCGAATCCAGGGGCCATGATAGAAGCTTTCTTT. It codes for CATANPGAMIEAFF.